Listed below are T cell receptor beta chains from one sample, sequenced in a study of OX40 agonist ivuxolimab in advanced cancers. Profiling relied on immunoSEQ multiplex PCR, and the TCRdb table lists in-frame clones only, not all of them. The sample includes fewer than 200,000 clones, 90% to 95% of them seen just once. The specimen was CD4+ or CD8+ T cells sorted from blood, collected in a trial of the OX40 agonist ivuxolimab. The source of these receptors is an adult with an advanced solid tumor such as melanoma, head and neck, liver or kidney cancer. Each CDR3 is given without its conserved first and last residue. Where a row states a size, it is once, few, many or the class of an expanded clone; other rows omit it.

cdr3_aa clone_size j_call v_call
ASSQTASNTEAF NA TRBJ1-1 TRBV5-4
ASSGREADTQY NA TRBJ2-3 TRBV9
SARAYGYT NA TRBJ1-2 TRBV20-1
ASSLTGPDYNEQF NA TRBJ2-1 TRBV28
ASAQGNEQF NA TRBJ2-1 TRBV5-1
ASSSGHYEQY NA TRBJ2-7 TRBV27
ASSESPLNYGYT NA TRBJ1-2 TRBV25-1
ASSLLGTTLETQY NA TRBJ2-5 TRBV27
ASSMDGSYEQY NA TRBJ2-7 TRBV19
AWSVLDRGSPLH NA TRBJ1-6 TRBV30
ASSVAGWEGMGEAF NA TRBJ1-1 TRBV9
ASSGSSSNYGYT NA TRBJ1-2 TRBV10-2
ASSAPGTIRNEQY NA TRBJ2-7 TRBV28
ASSFPEGGYT NA TRBJ1-2 TRBV5-4
ASSHLGGGGIWAQH NA TRBJ1-5 TRBV4-1
ASSITPNRGGPPLH NA TRBJ1-6 TRBV19
ASSPLLRNYGYT NA TRBJ1-2 TRBV4-1
ASRDTGGQETQY once TRBJ2-5 TRBV5-4
ASSVESLGTEAF NA TRBJ1-1 TRBV2
ASSQEEWWAQY NA TRBJ2-5 TRBV4-1
ASSPSGRPGVTQY once TRBJ2-5 TRBV18
ASSLSPRDYGYT NA TRBJ1-2 TRBV5-1
SVRGGPGVSYEQY NA TRBJ2-7 TRBV29-1
ASSHVERANSPLH NA TRBJ1-6 TRBV6-1
ASSFHRGRWNTIY NA TRBJ1-3 TRBV13
ASTLRGVLTEAF once TRBJ1-1 TRBV19
ASSGGGRGSYNEQF NA TRBJ2-1 TRBV6-1
ASSSDKETQY NA TRBJ2-5 TRBV28
AINRQGMNTEAF NA TRBJ1-1 TRBV10-3
ASSPGAGVNQPQH NA TRBJ1-5 TRBV9
ASSLLPGYQPQH NA TRBJ1-5 TRBV5-1
ASSQGRGSGANVLT NA TRBJ2-6 TRBV9
ASSLMSGGVDRNAEAF NA TRBJ1-1 TRBV5-1
ASTPRRVSGYT NA TRBJ1-2 TRBV19
ASSLDTYGYT NA TRBJ1-2 TRBV6-6
ASSGQTGSYEQY NA TRBJ2-7 TRBV6-1
ASSNSGRAYNEQF once TRBJ2-1 TRBV2
ASSPRTGPNEKLF NA TRBJ1-4 TRBV18
ASNAPSERVGYT NA TRBJ1-2 TRBV6-6
ASSPVQGGSDYGYT NA TRBJ1-2 TRBV18
ASSAGGGESNQPQH NA TRBJ1-5 TRBV7-9
ASSVEGGVYEQY NA TRBJ2-7 TRBV9
ASPGHIDTEAF NA TRBJ1-1 TRBV5-1
ASSVQSYEQY few TRBJ2-7 TRBV2
AWSVPASGAYEQY NA TRBJ2-7 TRBV30
AWSTRTGNFGYT NA TRBJ1-2 TRBV30
ASSVDPMNTEAF NA TRBJ1-1 TRBV9